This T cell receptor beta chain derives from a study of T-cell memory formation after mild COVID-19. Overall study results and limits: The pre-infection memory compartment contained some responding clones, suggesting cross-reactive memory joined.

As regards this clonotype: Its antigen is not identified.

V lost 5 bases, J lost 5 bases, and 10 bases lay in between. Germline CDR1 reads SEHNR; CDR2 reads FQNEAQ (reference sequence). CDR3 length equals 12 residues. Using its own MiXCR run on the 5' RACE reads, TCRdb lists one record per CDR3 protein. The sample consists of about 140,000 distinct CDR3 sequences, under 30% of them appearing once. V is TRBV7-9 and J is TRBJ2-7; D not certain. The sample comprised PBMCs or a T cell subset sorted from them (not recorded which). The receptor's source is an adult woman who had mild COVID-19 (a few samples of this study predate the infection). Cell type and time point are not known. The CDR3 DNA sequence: TGTGCCAGCAGCAGAACCACCCACGAGCAGTACTTC. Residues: CASSRTTHEQYF.